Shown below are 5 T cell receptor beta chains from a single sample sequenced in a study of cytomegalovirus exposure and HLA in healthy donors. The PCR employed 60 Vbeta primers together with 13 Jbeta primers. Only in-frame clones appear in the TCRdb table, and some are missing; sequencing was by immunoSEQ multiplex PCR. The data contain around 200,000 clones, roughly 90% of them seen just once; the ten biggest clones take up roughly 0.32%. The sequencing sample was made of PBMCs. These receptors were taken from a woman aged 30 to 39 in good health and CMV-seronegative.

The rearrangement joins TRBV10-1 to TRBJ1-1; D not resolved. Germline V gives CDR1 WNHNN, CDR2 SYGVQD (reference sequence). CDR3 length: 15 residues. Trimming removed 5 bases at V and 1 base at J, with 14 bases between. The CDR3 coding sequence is TGCGCCAGCAGTTGGACTGAAGTTGGGAACACTGAAGCTTTCTTT. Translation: CASSWTEVGNTEAFF.

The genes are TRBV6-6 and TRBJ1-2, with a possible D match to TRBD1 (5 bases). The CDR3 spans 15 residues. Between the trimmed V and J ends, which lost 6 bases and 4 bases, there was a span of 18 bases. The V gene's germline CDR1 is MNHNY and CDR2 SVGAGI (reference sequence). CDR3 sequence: CASSLPIGGSYGYTF. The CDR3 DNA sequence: TGTGCCAGCAGCCTTCCCATCGGGGGAAGCTATGGCTACACCTTC.

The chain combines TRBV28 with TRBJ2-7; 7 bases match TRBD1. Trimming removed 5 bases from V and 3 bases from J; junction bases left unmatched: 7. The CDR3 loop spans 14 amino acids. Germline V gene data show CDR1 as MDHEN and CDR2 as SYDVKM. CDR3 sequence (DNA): TGTGCCAGCAGTACCGGGACAGACTTCTACGAGCAGTACTTC. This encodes CASSTGTDFYEQYF.

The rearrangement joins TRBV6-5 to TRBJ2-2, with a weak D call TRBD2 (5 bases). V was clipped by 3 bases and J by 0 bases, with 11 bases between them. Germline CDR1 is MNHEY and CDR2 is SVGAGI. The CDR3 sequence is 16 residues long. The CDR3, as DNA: TGTGCCAGCAGTTATAACGCGGAGGCGAACACCGGGGAGCTGTTTTTT. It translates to CASSYNAEANTGELFF.

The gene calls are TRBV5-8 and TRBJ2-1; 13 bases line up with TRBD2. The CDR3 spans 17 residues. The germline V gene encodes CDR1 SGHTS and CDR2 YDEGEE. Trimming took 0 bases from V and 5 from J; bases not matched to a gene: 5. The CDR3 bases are TGTGCCAGCAGCTTGGCGGCCGGGACTAGCGGGAACAATGAGCAGTTCTTC. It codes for CASSLAAGTSGNNEQFF.